Listed below are T cell receptor beta chains from one sample, sequenced in a study of brain T cells in children with intractable seizures. The assay was immunoSEQ multiplex PCR, and TCRdb's table has in-frame clones only and misses some. The data contain some 64,000 clones, 90% to 97% of them singletons. Sequencing used peripheral blood, obtained at surgery. These receptors came from a boy younger than two with focal cortical dysplasia and intractable seizures. Both conserved end residues are part of each CDR3. Each record gives: J gene, V gene, D gene, clone size, CDR3 protein, CDR3 DNA. The D gene is left open where the match is weak. Clone size is given for some rows only: seen once, a few or many times, or a class if the clone is expanded.

j_gene: TRBJ2-2; v_gene: TRBV5-4; d_gene: TRBD2; abundance: .; CDR3aa: CASSLATLADTGELFF; CDR3nt: TGTGCCAGCAGCTTGGCCACACTAGCGGACACCGGGGAGCTGTTTTTT
j_gene: TRBJ2-7; v_gene: TRBV5-1; d_gene: .; abundance: .; CDR3aa: CASRRDSAVYEQYF; CDR3nt: TGCGCCAGCAGGCGGGACTCAGCCGTCTACGAGCAGTACTTC
j_gene: TRBJ1-4; v_gene: TRBV4-3; d_gene: TRBD1; abundance: .; CDR3aa: CASSSTTGGNEKLFF; CDR3nt: TGCGCCAGCAGCTCTACGACAGGGGGCAATGAAAAACTGTTTTTT
j_gene: TRBJ2-5; v_gene: TRBV13; d_gene: .; abundance: .; CDR3aa: CASSPGRVQETQYF; CDR3nt: TGTGCCAGCAGCCCCGGACGGGTCCAAGAGACCCAGTACTTC
j_gene: TRBJ2-2; v_gene: TRBV18; d_gene: .; abundance: once; CDR3aa: CASSPPRDTGELFF; CDR3nt: TGTGCCAGCTCACCACCCAGAGACACCGGGGAGCTGTTTTTT
j_gene: TRBJ2-2; v_gene: TRBV5-1; d_gene: .; abundance: .; CDR3aa: CASTGGNTGELFF; CDR3nt: TGCGCCAGCACCGGGGGGAACACCGGGGAGCTGTTTTTT
j_gene: TRBJ2-3; v_gene: TRBV28; d_gene: .; abundance: .; CDR3aa: CASSARTVVWLAADTQYF; CDR3nt: TGTGCCAGCAGTGCAAGGACAGTAGTTTGGCTAGCTGCAGATACGCAGTATTTT
j_gene: TRBJ1-2; v_gene: TRBV6-5; d_gene: .; abundance: .; CDR3aa: CASSYSYPPGYGYTF; CDR3nt: TGTGCCAGCAGTTATTCCTATCCCCCAGGCTATGGCTACACCTTC
j_gene: TRBJ2-4; v_gene: TRBV6-5; d_gene: .; abundance: .; CDR3aa: CASRVGAAQYF; CDR3nt: TGTGCCAGCAGGGTCGGGGCCGCCCAGTACTTC
j_gene: TRBJ1-1; v_gene: TRBV3-1/TRBV3-2; d_gene: .; abundance: .; CDR3aa: CASSQLGANTEAFF; CDR3nt: TGTGCCAGCAGCCAATTAGGTGCGAACACTGAAGCTTTCTTT
j_gene: TRBJ1-5; v_gene: TRBV28; d_gene: .; abundance: .; CDR3aa: CASSFPNQPQHF; CDR3nt: TGTGCCAGCAGTTTCCCTAATCAGCCCCAGCATTTT
j_gene: TRBJ2-7; v_gene: TRBV13; d_gene: TRBD2; abundance: .; CDR3aa: CASSPGGTGTSTYEQYF; CDR3nt: TGTGCCAGCAGCCCGGGGGGCACCGGGACTAGCACCTACGAGCAGTACTTC
j_gene: TRBJ2-5; v_gene: TRBV5-4; d_gene: .; abundance: .; CDR3aa: CASSPGGGDLATQYF; CDR3nt: TGTGCCAGCAGCCCCGGTGGGGGAGACTTAGCGACCCAGTACTTC
j_gene: TRBJ1-2; v_gene: TRBV7-8; d_gene: .; abundance: .; CDR3aa: CASGIGARIRDYGYTF; CDR3nt: TGTGCCAGCGGTATCGGGGCCCGCATCAGGGACTATGGCTACACCTTC
j_gene: TRBJ1-6; v_gene: TRBV6-1; d_gene: .; abundance: .; CDR3aa: CASSEARGGSPLHF; CDR3nt: TGTGCCAGCAGTGAAGCAAGGGGTGGGTCACCCCTCCACTTT
j_gene: TRBJ1-1; v_gene: TRBV19; d_gene: .; abundance: once; CDR3aa: CASSLRNTEAFF; CDR3nt: TGTGCCAGTAGTCTTAGGAACACTGAAGCTTTCTTT
j_gene: TRBJ2-1; v_gene: TRBV7-9; d_gene: TRBD2; abundance: .; CDR3aa: CASSNSGRPSYNEQFF; CDR3nt: TGTGCCAGCAGTAATAGCGGGAGGCCCTCCTACAATGAGCAGTTCTTC
j_gene: TRBJ1-1; v_gene: TRBV28; d_gene: TRBD1; abundance: .; CDR3aa: CASSLWGQGAFF; CDR3nt: TGTGCCAGCAGTTTATGGGGACAGGGAGCTTTCTTT
j_gene: TRBJ1-1; v_gene: TRBV27; d_gene: .; abundance: .; CDR3aa: CASSSLSRGMTEAFF; CDR3nt: TGTGCCAGCAGTTCTTTAAGTAGGGGGATGACTGAAGCTTTCTTT
j_gene: TRBJ2-1; v_gene: TRBV11-3; d_gene: .; abundance: .; CDR3aa: CASSLESGRSSYNEQFF; CDR3nt: TGTGCCAGCAGCTTAGAGTCGGGTAGAAGCTCCTACAATGAGCAGTTCTTC
j_gene: TRBJ2-3; v_gene: TRBV20-1; d_gene: .; abundance: .; CDR3aa: CSASDSGTPGTDTQYF; CDR3nt: TGCAGTGCTAGTGACTCCGGGACCCCCGGCACAGATACGCAGTATTTT
j_gene: TRBJ2-3; v_gene: TRBV18; d_gene: .; abundance: .; CDR3aa: CASSPLFTEADTQYF; CDR3nt: TGTGCCAGCTCACCGCTATTCACAGAGGCAGATACGCAGTATTTT
j_gene: TRBJ1-1; v_gene: TRBV5-1; d_gene: .; abundance: .; CDR3aa: CASSLAGDTEAFF; CDR3nt: TGCGCCAGCAGCTTGGCAGGGGACACTGAAGCTTTCTTT
j_gene: TRBJ1-6; v_gene: TRBV5-6; d_gene: .; abundance: .; CDR3aa: CASSPPFGDYNSPLHF; CDR3nt: TGTGCCAGCAGCCCCCCCTTCGGGGACTATAATTCACCCCTCCACTTT
j_gene: TRBJ2-7; v_gene: TRBV5-6; d_gene: TRBD2; abundance: .; CDR3aa: CASSFFSGTEQYF; CDR3nt: TGTGCCAGCAGCTTCTTCAGCGGGACCGAGCAGTACTTC
j_gene: TRBJ1-1; v_gene: TRBV19; d_gene: .; abundance: .; CDR3aa: CASSIPGALGMNTEAFF; CDR3nt: TGTGCCAGTAGTATACCAGGGGCGTTGGGCATGAACACTGAAGCTTTCTTT
j_gene: TRBJ2-5; v_gene: TRBV24-1; d_gene: TRBD2; abundance: .; CDR3aa: CATSDTREGQETQYF; CDR3nt: TGTGCCACCAGTGATACGCGGGAGGGGCAAGAGACCCAGTACTTC
j_gene: TRBJ2-6; v_gene: TRBV2; d_gene: .; abundance: .; CDR3aa: CASLSLRGANVLTF; CDR3nt: TGTGCCAGTTTGTCCCTTCGGGGGGCCAACGTCCTGACTTTC
j_gene: TRBJ1-3; v_gene: TRBV6-5; d_gene: .; abundance: .; CDR3aa: CASRLWDLSGNTIYF; CDR3nt: TGTGCCAGCAGGCTGTGGGACCTCTCTGGAAACACCATATATTTT
j_gene: TRBJ2-1; v_gene: TRBV15; d_gene: TRBD2; abundance: .; CDR3aa: CATSRDRGTSGTGEQFF; CDR3nt: TGTGCCACCAGCAGAGATCGAGGAACTAGCGGGACGGGTGAGCAGTTCTTC
j_gene: TRBJ2-2; v_gene: TRBV2; d_gene: .; abundance: .; CDR3aa: CATLRWTGELFF; CDR3nt: TGTGCCACCCTTCGGTGGACCGGGGAGCTGTTTTTT
j_gene: TRBJ1-2; v_gene: TRBV7-8; d_gene: TRBD1; abundance: once; CDR3aa: CASSLRGQGAFYGYTF; CDR3nt: TGTGCCAGCAGCTTGAGGGGACAGGGGGCTTTCTATGGCTACACCTTC
j_gene: TRBJ2-3; v_gene: TRBV13; d_gene: .; abundance: .; CDR3aa: CASSLTRADTQYF; CDR3nt: TGTGCCAGCAGTCTAACCAGGGCAGATACGCAGTATTTT
j_gene: TRBJ2-1; v_gene: TRBV2; d_gene: TRBD2; abundance: .; CDR3aa: CASSEPTGPEGLAGGLYEQFF; CDR3nt: TGTGCCAGCAGTGAACCGACGGGACCCGAAGGACTAGCGGGGGGTCTCTATGAGCAGTTCTTC
j_gene: TRBJ1-1; v_gene: TRBV5-1; d_gene: .; abundance: .; CDR3aa: CASSRLLNRDITEAFF; CDR3nt: TGCGCCAGCAGCAGACTTCTCAACAGGGATATCACTGAAGCTTTCTTT
j_gene: TRBJ2-7; v_gene: TRBV5-4; d_gene: TRBD2; abundance: .; CDR3aa: CASSFGGRATYEQYF; CDR3nt: TGTGCCAGCAGCTTCGGCGGGAGGGCGACCTACGAGCAGTACTTC
j_gene: TRBJ1-2; v_gene: TRBV6-5; d_gene: TRBD1; abundance: .; CDR3aa: CASSPQMGTVYGYTF; CDR3nt: TGTGCCAGCAGTCCGCAAATGGGGACAGTCTATGGCTACACCTTC
j_gene: TRBJ2-5; v_gene: TRBV5-1; d_gene: TRBD2; abundance: .; CDR3aa: CASWISGRYQETQYF; CDR3nt: TGCGCCAGCTGGATTAGCGGGAGATACCAAGAGACCCAGTACTTC
j_gene: TRBJ2-7; v_gene: TRBV7-9; d_gene: TRBD1; abundance: .; CDR3aa: CASSPGRGTGGDEQYF; CDR3nt: TGTGCCAGCAGCCCAGGAAGGGGGACAGGGGGCGACGAGCAGTACTTC
j_gene: TRBJ1-6; v_gene: TRBV20-1; d_gene: .; abundance: .; CDR3aa: CSASPAGPLGSPLHF; CDR3nt: TGCAGTGCTAGTCCGGCGGGACCCCTGGGGTCACCCCTCCACTTT
j_gene: TRBJ2-5; v_gene: TRBV10-3; d_gene: TRBD1; abundance: .; CDR3aa: CAISPRDSQETQYF; CDR3nt: TGTGCCATCAGCCCTAGGGACAGTCAAGAGACCCAGTACTTC
j_gene: TRBJ1-2; v_gene: TRBV28; d_gene: .; abundance: .; CDR3aa: CGSGPTSWYGYTF; CDR3nt: TGTGGCTCGGGACCGACCTCTTGGTATGGCTACACCTTC
j_gene: TRBJ2-2; v_gene: TRBV6-5; d_gene: TRBD2; abundance: few; CDR3aa: CASTRTSGGGGLFF; CDR3nt: TGTGCCAGCACCCGGACTAGCGGGGGCGGGGGGCTGTTTTTT
j_gene: TRBJ2-7; v_gene: TRBV6-6; d_gene: TRBD1; abundance: .; CDR3aa: CATSGTEVYEQYF; CDR3nt: TGTGCCACCTCCGGGACAGAGGTTTACGAGCAGTACTTC
j_gene: TRBJ1-3; v_gene: TRBV24-1; d_gene: .; abundance: .; CDR3aa: CATSDLHGTGRPGNTIYF; CDR3nt: TGTGCCACCAGTGATTTGCATGGTACGGGACGGCCTGGAAACACCATATATTTT
j_gene: TRBJ2-2; v_gene: TRBV15; d_gene: TRBD2; abundance: .; CDR3aa: CATSGSGRNTGELFF; CDR3nt: TGTGCCACCAGCGGGAGCGGGAGGAACACCGGGGAGCTGTTTTTT
j_gene: TRBJ1-4; v_gene: TRBV19; d_gene: TRBD1; abundance: .; CDR3aa: CASSNRGRNEKLFF; CDR3nt: TGTGCCAGTAGTAACAGGGGTAGGAATGAAAAACTGTTTTTT
j_gene: TRBJ2-7; v_gene: TRBV5-1; d_gene: .; abundance: .; CDR3aa: CASSLRGEWEQYF; CDR3nt: TGCGCCAGCAGCTTGAGGGGGGAGTGGGAGCAGTACTTC
j_gene: TRBJ2-7; v_gene: TRBV4-1; d_gene: TRBD2; abundance: .; CDR3aa: CASSQGAGAYSYEQYF; CDR3nt: TGCGCCAGCAGCCAAGGAGCGGGGGCGTACTCCTACGAGCAGTACTTC
j_gene: TRBJ1-2; v_gene: TRBV19; d_gene: .; abundance: .; CDR3aa: CASSMQAVDYGYTF; CDR3nt: TGTGCCAGTAGTATGCAGGCGGTTGACTATGGCTACACCTTC
j_gene: TRBJ2-7; v_gene: TRBV5-1; d_gene: TRBD2; abundance: .; CDR3aa: CASREGGSRYDEQYF; CDR3nt: TGCGCCAGCCGGGAGGGTGGATCGAGGTACGACGAGCAGTACTTC
j_gene: TRBJ1-1; v_gene: TRBV29-1; d_gene: .; abundance: once; CDR3aa: CSVPSWDTEAFF; CDR3nt: TGCAGCGTTCCGTCCTGGGACACTGAAGCTTTCTTT
j_gene: TRBJ2-3; v_gene: TRBV4-2; d_gene: .; abundance: .; CDR3aa: CASSQAGQRTDTQYF; CDR3nt: TGTGCCAGCAGCCAAGCCGGTCAGCGCACAGATACGCAGTATTTT